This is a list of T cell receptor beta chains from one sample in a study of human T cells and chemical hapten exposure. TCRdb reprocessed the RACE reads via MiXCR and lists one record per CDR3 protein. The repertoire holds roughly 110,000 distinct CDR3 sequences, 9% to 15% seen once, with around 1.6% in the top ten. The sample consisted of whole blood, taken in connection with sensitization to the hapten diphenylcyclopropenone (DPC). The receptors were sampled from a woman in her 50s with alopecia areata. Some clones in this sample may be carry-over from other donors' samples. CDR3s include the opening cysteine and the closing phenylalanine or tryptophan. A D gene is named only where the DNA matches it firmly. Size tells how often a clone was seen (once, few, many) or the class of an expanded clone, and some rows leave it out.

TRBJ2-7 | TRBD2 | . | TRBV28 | TGTGCCAGCAGTCCCCCAGGGGCGAGCGGGGGACCCTACGAGCAGTACTTC | CASSPPGASGGPYEQYF
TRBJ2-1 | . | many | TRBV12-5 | TGTGCTAGTGGTTTGGACTCCCTGAGCGATGAGCAGTTCTTC | CASGLDSLSDEQFF
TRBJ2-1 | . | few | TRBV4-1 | TGCGCCAGCAGCCAAGGGGAGGGACAAAACAATGAGCAGTTCTTC | CASSQGEGQNNEQFF
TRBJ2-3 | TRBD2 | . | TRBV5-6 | TGTGCCAGCAGCTTGACACTAGCGGGGGGGCCCCTCGGGACAGATACGCAGTATTTT | CASSLTLAGGPLGTDTQYF
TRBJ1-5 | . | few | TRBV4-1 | TGCGCCAGCAGCCAGGGTGAGGGCGGTAGGGATCAGCCCCAGCATTTT | CASSQGEGGRDQPQHF
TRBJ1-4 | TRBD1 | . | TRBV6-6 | TGTGCCAGCAGTGGGGGTGGGACAGGGAAGGAAAAACTGTTTTTT | CASSGGGTGKEKLFF
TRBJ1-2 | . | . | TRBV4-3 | TGCGCCAGCAGCCAAGATAAGACAGCCAACTATGGCTACACCTTC | CASSQDKTANYGYTF
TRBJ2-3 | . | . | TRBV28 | TGTGCCAGCACGCTGGAGAGGGGCTTGGGAATTAGCACAGATACGCAGTATTTT | CASTLERGLGISTDTQYF
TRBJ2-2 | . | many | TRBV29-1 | TGCAGCGTTGTGATAGCGACAGAGGCCGTCGGGGAGCTGTTTTTT | CSVVIATEAVGELFF
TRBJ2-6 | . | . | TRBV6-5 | TGTGCCAGCAGTTCCCCGCCGACAGGCGTCTCTGGGGCCAACGTCCTGACTTTC | CASSSPPTGVSGANVLTF
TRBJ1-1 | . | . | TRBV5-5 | TGTGCCAGCAGCTGGGGTCCGGCGCTGGTGAACACTGAAGCTTTCTTT | CASSWGPALVNTEAFF
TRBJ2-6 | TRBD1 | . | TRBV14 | TGTGCCAGCAGCCACAGACAGGGGGTCTCTGGGGCCAACGTCCTGACTTTC | CASSHRQGVSGANVLTF
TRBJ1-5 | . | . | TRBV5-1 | TGCGCCAGCAGCCCAGGGCACAATCAGCCCCAGCATTTT | CASSPGHNQPQHF
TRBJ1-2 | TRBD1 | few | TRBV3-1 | TGTGCCAGCAGCCCAGAGGGGGCTGGCTACACCTTC | CASSPEGAGYTF
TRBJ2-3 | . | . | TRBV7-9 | TGTGCCAGCAGCTTAAGGGACACGCACACAGATACGCAGTATTTT | CASSLRDTHTDTQYF
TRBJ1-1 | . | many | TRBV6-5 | TGTGCCAGCAGTTATAATCCAGGGACGACTGAAGCTTTCTTT | CASSYNPGTTEAFF
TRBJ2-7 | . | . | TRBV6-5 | TGTGCCAGCAGTGCGCGGGACGAGCAGTACTTC | CASSARDEQYF
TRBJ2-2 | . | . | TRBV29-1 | TGCAGCGTTCGAGGACAACCCACCGGGGAGCTGTTTTTT | CSVRGQPTGELFF
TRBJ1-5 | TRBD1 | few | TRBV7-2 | TGTGCTGGAGGGACAGCGATCAATCAGCCCCAGCATTTT | CAGGTAINQPQHF
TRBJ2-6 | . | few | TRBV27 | TGTGCCAGCAGTCTCCATACAGGGACTGGGGCCAACGTCCTGACTTTC | CASSLHTGTGANVLTF
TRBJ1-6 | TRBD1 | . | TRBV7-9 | TGTGCCAGCAGCCCCCCTACAGGGGATAATTCACCCCTCCACTTT | CASSPPTGDNSPLHF
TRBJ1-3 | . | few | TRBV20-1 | TGCAGTGCTAGAGATGGATCTGGAAACACCATATATTTT | CSARDGSGNTIYF
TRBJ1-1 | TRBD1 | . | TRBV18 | TGTGCCAGCTCACCACAAAGACAGGGGGGTTTGTTTACTGAAGCTTTCTTT | CASSPQRQGGLFTEAFF
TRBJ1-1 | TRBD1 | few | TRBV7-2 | TGTGCCAGCAGCTCCTTAGTGGGGACAGGGGGACAGAACACTGAAGCTTTCTTT | CASSSLVGTGGQNTEAFF
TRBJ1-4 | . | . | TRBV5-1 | TGCGCCAGCAGCTTGGACGAGGGTTCCGGTGAAAAACTGTTTTTT | CASSLDEGSGEKLFF
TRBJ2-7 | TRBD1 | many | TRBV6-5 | TGTGCCAGCAGTCTGGGACAGGGTCGTGAGCAGTACTTC | CASSLGQGREQYF
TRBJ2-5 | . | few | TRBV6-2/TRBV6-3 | TGTGCCAGCACCGAACGGGGGGCCCAAGAGACCCAGTACTTC | CASTERGAQETQYF
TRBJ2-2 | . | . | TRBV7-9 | TGTGCCAGCAGCTTACAGGGAGGCTCCGGGGAGCTGTTTTTT | CASSLQGGSGELFF
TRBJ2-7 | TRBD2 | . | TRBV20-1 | TGCAGTGCTACCCGGACTAGCGGGATTTGGGAGCAGTACTTC | CSATRTSGIWEQYF
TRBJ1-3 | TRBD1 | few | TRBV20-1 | TGCAGTGCCCCGGACAGGAACCGAAACACCATATATTTT | CSAPDRNRNTIYF
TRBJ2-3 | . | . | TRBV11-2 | TGTGCCAGCAGCTTCCACGGGGCTCTGGGGGGCACAGATACGCAGTATTTT | CASSFHGALGGTDTQYF
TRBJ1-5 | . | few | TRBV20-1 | TGCAGTGCGAGCGACAGGCATCAGCCCCAGCATTTT | CSASDRHQPQHF
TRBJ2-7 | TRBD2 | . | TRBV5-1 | TGCGCCAGCAGCTTGGCCCCCCCTAGCGGAACCTACGAGCAGTACTTC | CASSLAPPSGTYEQYF
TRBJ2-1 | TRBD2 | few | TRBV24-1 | TGTGCCACCAGTGACCTGCTAGCGGGAGCCCACAATGAGCAGTTCTTC | CATSDLLAGAHNEQFF
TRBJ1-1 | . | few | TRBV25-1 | TGTGCCAGCAAACAGCCGAACACTGAAGCTTTCTTT | CASKQPNTEAFF
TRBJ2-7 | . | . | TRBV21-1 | TGTGCCCCCGGGACCTACGGGACTAGCGGGACGATCGACTACGAGCAGTACTTC | CAPGTYGTSGTIDYEQYF
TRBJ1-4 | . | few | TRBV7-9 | TGTGCCAGCAGCACACACAGCGCAACTAATGAAAAACTGTTTTTT | CASSTHSATNEKLFF
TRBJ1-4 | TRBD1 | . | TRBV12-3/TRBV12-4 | TGTGCCAGCGGGGGACAGGGTAATGAAAAACTGTTTTTT | CASGGQGNEKLFF
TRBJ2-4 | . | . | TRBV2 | TGTGCCAGCAGTGAAACGGCAGCCCTTCTAGCCAAAAACATTCAGTACTTC | CASSETAALLAKNIQYF
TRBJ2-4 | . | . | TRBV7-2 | TGTGCCAGCAGCCCGGGCCCTGGGACGGGTCAGTACTTC | CASSPGPGTGQYF
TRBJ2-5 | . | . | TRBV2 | TGTGCCAGCAACCCCGGAACAGCTTCTCAAGAGACCCAGTACTTC | CASNPGTASQETQYF
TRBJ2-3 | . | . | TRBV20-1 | TGCAGTGCTAGAGCCTACCTGGCGGGGGCACACACAGATACGCAGTATTTT | CSARAYLAGAHTDTQYF
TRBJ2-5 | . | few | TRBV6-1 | TGTGCCACCCAAAGGGACCACCAAGAGACCCAGTACTTC | CATQRDHQETQYF
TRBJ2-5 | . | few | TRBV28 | TGTGCCAGCAGTTTAAGGACAGCGTCTCGAAGTGGGCAAGAGACCCAGTACTTC | CASSLRTASRSGQETQYF
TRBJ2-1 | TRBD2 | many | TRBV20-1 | TGCAGTGCAACCCGGACTAGCGGGGGGCGAAGCTCCTACAATGAGCAGTTCTTC | CSATRTSGGRSSYNEQFF
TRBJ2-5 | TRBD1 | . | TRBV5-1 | TGCGCCAGCAGCTGGATGACAGGGCCGGAGACCCAGTACTTC | CASSWMTGPETQYF